The 3 T cell receptor beta chains below were found in one sample sequenced in a study of cytomegalovirus exposure and HLA in healthy donors. Primers: 60 Vbeta forward and 13 Jbeta reverse. Repertoires were generated with immunoSEQ multiplex PCR, while TCRdb's copy carries only in-frame clones and drops some. The data contain approximately 120,000 clones, under 80% of them singletons. What was sequenced was PBMCs. These receptors were obtained from a man aged 40-49 years in good health and CMV-seropositive.

The rearrangement joins TRBV5-1 to TRBJ2-2; 10 positions match TRBD1. The CDR3 spans 17 residues. Losses at the gene ends were 1 base for V and 5 bases for J; bases not matched to a gene: 8. Germline V gene sequence: CDR1 SGHRS, CDR2 YFSETQ. CDR3 amino acids: CASSLQPGQGLTGELFF. CDR3 DNA sequence: TGCGCCAGCAGCTTGCAACCGGGACAGGGGCTAACCGGGGAGCTGTTTTTT.

The V call is TRBV29-1, the J call TRBJ2-6; no clear D gene. Trimming took 5 bases from V and 0 from J, leaving 14 bases between them. The CDR3 runs 16 residues. CDR1 SQVTM and CDR2 ANQGSEA come from the germline V gene. For the CDR3, the DNA is TGCAGCGTTTGGGCCGGTGGTTCCTCTGGGGCCAACGTCCTGACTTTC. Protein product: CSVWAGGSSGANVLTF. Filled out from reference TRBV29-1 and TRBJ2-6, the complete variable domain reads SAVISQKPSRDICQRGTSLTIQCQVDSQVTMMFWYRQQPGQSLTLIATANQGSEATYESGFVIDKFPISRPNLTFSTLTVSNMSPEDSSIYLCSVWAGGSSGANVLTFGAGSRLTVL.

As concerns this clone: The same CDR3 arises from other DNA sequences in this sample as well. This chain joins TRBV27 and TRBJ2-5, with 8 nucleotides matching TRBD2. The V gene end was trimmed by 1 base and the J gene end by 4 bases; junction bases not matched to a gene: 5. CDR1 and CDR2 from the germline V gene are MNHEY and SMNVEV (reference sequence). CDR3 length equals 15 residues. DNA for the CDR3: TGTGCCAGCAGTTTATTCAGCGGGGGAGGAGAGACCCAGTACTTC. It yields the protein CASSLFSGGGETQYF.